This T cell receptor (beta chain) was observed in a study of shared clonotypes between healthy human individuals. Clones were sequenced by immunoSEQ multiplex PCR, and TCRdb holds only the in-frame ones, with some missing. The table records 600,000 to 750,000 clones, 90% of them present only once. This CDR3 comprises 14 residues. With 3 bases clipped from V and 3 bases from J, the junction kept 1 base outside the gene matches. Germline V gives CDR1 MDHEN, CDR2 SYDVKM. The TCR originated in a man younger than 35 in good health. Some clones in this sample may be carry-over from other donors' samples. The chain employs TRBV28 and TRBJ2-7; 11 positions agree with TRBD1. The source material was memory CD8+ T cells from PBMCs. Sample subset: CD45RO+ cells pooled with CCR7-negative TemRA cells. CDR3: CASSFGTGGYEQYF. The CDR3 DNA follows: TGTGCCAGCAGTTTCGGGACAGGGGGCTACGAGCAGTACTTC.